Below, one T cell receptor (beta chain) is given with its context. This sample is drawn from a study of identical twins. TCRdb itself ran the 5' RACE reads through MiXCR, one entry per CDR3 protein. The profile covers about 220,000 distinct CDR3 sequences, with 7.5% appearing a single time and roughly 5% taken by the ten largest. This CDR3 has 15 residues. CDR1 is KGHSH, CDR2 LQKENI, per germline. V was cut by 3 bases and J by 0 bases, with 10 bases left in between. Healthy Caucasians provided all donations. This sample was also put to use in a study of yellow fever vaccine responses in identical twins.

Sequencing input: CD8+ T cells sorted from blood. The receptor was derived from a woman younger than 35 in good health. The J gene is TRBJ2-3, the V gene TRBV18; TRBD2 might be the D (5 bases). Here the CDR3 DNA reads TGTGCCAGCTCACCTTTGGAGGACAGCACAGATACGCAGTATTTT. Amino acid sequence: CASSPLEDSTDTQYF.